This T cell receptor beta chain was recovered during a study of T-cell reconstitution after alpha-beta-depleted transplantation in children. The authors prepared the TCRbeta library with unique molecular identifiers. TCRdb redid the calling of the PCR reads with MiXCR, one entry per CDR3 protein. The repertoire holds 190,000 or so distinct CDR3 sequences, with about 14% as singletons. The V gene's germline CDR1 is SGHRS and CDR2 YFSETQ. The CDR3 is 19 residues long. V was cut by 4 bases and J by 0 bases, with 23 bases left in between. This clonotype was detected ten times or more. The chain combines TRBV5-1 with TRBJ1-3; D may be TRBD1 (5 bases). The origin of this receptor is a human donor who donated a stem cell graft to a child with acute lymphoblastic leukemia. This specimen was PBMCs from the stem cell graft donor, taken from the stem cell graft. CDR3 sequence (DNA): TGCGCCAGCAGCGTGGGACGGAGATCGCTACTGAGCTCTGGAAACACCATATATTTT. This translates into CASSVGRRSLLSSGNTIYF.